Reported below is one T cell receptor (beta chain). The method was immunoSEQ multiplex PCR; TCRdb's version includes in-frame clones alone and lacks a portion of them. The sample holds roughly 200,000 clones; 75% to 90% are singletons and the top ten take 7.5% to 9.5%. CDR1 is SNHLY, CDR2 FYNNEI, per germline. The CDR3 length is 12 residues. V was shortened by 6 bases and J by 7 bases, with 10 bases between the two germline ends. The data were taken from a study of blood T cell repertoires in COVID-19. Sequencing was done on a sample of peripheral blood. The chain recombines TRBV2 with TRBJ2-1; TRBD2 is a possible D gene (5 bases). The source of this sequence is an elderly woman with COVID-19, enrolled during active disease. CDR3 sequence (DNA): TGTGCCAGCAGCGGCGAGGGAAATGAGCAGTTCTTC. It translates to CASSGEGNEQFF. The full variable domain, in which reference TRBV2 and TRBJ2-1 provide the parts outside the CDR3, is EPEVTQTPSHQVTQMGQEVILRCVPISNHLYFYWYRQILGQKVEFLVSFYNNEISEKSEIFDDQFSVERPDGSNFTLKIRSTKLEDSAMYFCASSGEGNEQFFGPGTRLTVL.